A single sample is the source of the 30 T cell receptor beta chains below, sequenced in a study of cytomegalovirus exposure and HLA in healthy donors (dated 2017 in TCRdb). Libraries were constructed by the immunoSEQ multiplex PCR assay. For the multiplex PCR, a mixture combining 60 forward primers for TCR Vbeta segments and 13 reverse primers for TCR Jbeta segments was used. TCRdb's version of the immuneACCESS table is confined to in-frame rearrangements and falls short of the full clone set. An unresolved V gene accounts for under half of the shortfall where checked; the remainder is of unknown origin. The sample data list 100,000 to 150,000 clones, and about 73% of these were observed just once. The ten largest clones take up less than 3.5% of the sample. The sample consisted of PBMCs. The receptor source for this set is a human donor in good health.

The chain joins TRBV21-1 to TRBJ2-3; the table assigns TRBD1, which was not confirmed against the DNA. TRBV21-1 corresponds to a pseudogene. This CDR3 is 16 amino acids long. Written as DNA, the CDR3 is TGTGCCAGCAGCAAATCGGACAGTTCTAGCACAGATACGCAGTATTTT. This codes for CASSKSDSSSTDTQYF.

The chain is built from TRBV11-3 and TRBJ2-1, with D tentatively TRBD2 (6 bases). There are 13 residues in the CDR3. V lost 2 bases and J lost 9, with 11 bases in between. Germline lookup yields CDR1 SGHNT and CDR2 YENEEA. CDR3 coding DNA: TGTGCCAGCAGCTTATGGGAGGATGGTGAGCAGTTCTTC. It specifies CASSLWEDGEQFF.

This chain's CDR3 is CASSLKGGETQYF. CDR3 DNA sequence: TGTGCCAGTAGTCTTAAGGGAGGAGAGACCCAGTACTTC. The genes are TRBV19 and TRBJ2-5; D possibly corresponds to TRBD2 (6 bases). Germline V lookup: CDR1 LNHDA, CDR2 SQIVND (reference sequence). The CDR3 is made up of 13 amino acids. Deletions cut 5 bases from V and 4 bases from J, with 11 bases between. The full variable domain, completed using reference TRBV19 and TRBJ2-5, is DGGITQSPKYLFRKEGQNVTLSCEQNLNHDAMYWYRQDPGQGLRLIYYSQIVNDFQKGDIAEGYSVSREKKESFPLTVTSAQKNPTAFYLCASSLKGGETQYFGPGTRLLVL.

This clone was recorded only once. The chain is built from TRBV5-4 and TRBJ1-1, with a possible D match to TRBD1 (5 bases). CDR1 and CDR2 (germline): SGHNT, YYREEE (reference sequence). Trimming shortened V by 6 bases and J by 3 bases, and 12 bases separated the two germline ends. The CDR3 loop spans 13 amino acids. The CDR3 region has the DNA TGTGCCAGCAACCGAAGGGGCTACACTGAAGCTTTCTTT. This encodes CASNRRGYTEAFF.

This clone was recorded only once. The chain links TRBV6-6 to TRBJ2-5, with TRBD2 as a possible D gene (7 bases). The J call is doubtful: the DNA matches TRBJ2-7 better. The length of the CDR3 is 14 residues. CDR1 is MNHNY, CDR2 SVGAGI, per germline (reference sequence). The CDR3 nucleotides read TGTGCCAGTTCACGGGGGGCGCTCTCCTACGAGCAGTACTTC. Translated: CASSRGALSYEQYF.

The rearrangement joins TRBV5-1 to TRBJ2-7; the match to TRBD1 covers 9 bases. The length of the CDR3 is 14 residues. Trimming at V came to 3 bases and at J to 2 bases, leaving 3 bases not matched to a gene. Germline CDR1 and CDR2: SGHRS and YFSETQ. The CDR3 here is CASSSGTGTYEQYF. CDR3 DNA: TGCGCCAGCAGCTCCGGGACAGGGACCTACGAGCAGTACTTC.

A remark on this clone: One junction end disagrees with the germline gene, perhaps due to a read error. This chain connects TRBV5-4 to TRBJ2-5, with TRBD1 as a possible D gene (5 bases). Germline CDR1 is SGHNT and CDR2 is YYREEE (reference sequence). The CDR3 spans 15 residues. The CDR3 DNA reads TGTGCCAGCAGCTTGGTTGGGATCCCCCCGAACTCAGGGCACTTC. It specifies CASSLVGIPPNSGHF.

The V and J genes are TRBV27 and TRBJ2-6; weak D call: TRBD2 (6 bases). Trimming stripped 0 bases from V and 2 bases from J, with 11 bases between. Germline V gene data show CDR1 as MNHEY and CDR2 as SMNVEV (reference sequence). This CDR3 is built from 17 residues. CDR3 amino acids: CASSLSRGTPGANVLTF. CDR3 sequence (DNA): TGTGCCAGCAGTTTATCCCGGGGGACTCCTGGGGCCAACGTCCTGACTTTC. The full variable domain, completed using reference TRBV27 and TRBJ2-6, is EAQVTQNPRYLITVTGKKLTVTCSQNMNHEYMSWYRQDPGLGLRQIYYSMNVEVTDKGDVPEGYKVSRKEKRNFPLILESPSPNQTSLYFCASSLSRGTPGANVLTFGAGSRLTVL.

This clone occurred a few times. The chain combines TRBV12-5 with TRBJ2-7; 10 bases agree with TRBD1. V dropped 5 bases and J dropped 2; count of bases not matched to a gene: 3. Germline loops: CDR1 LGHNT, CDR2 FRNRAP. The CDR3 totals 14 residues. CDR3 DNA: TGTGCTAGTGGTCCCGGGACAGGGGCCTACGAGCAGTACTTC. Protein: CASGPGTGAYEQYF.

The J gene is TRBJ1-2, the V gene TRBV19; 9 nucleotides agree with TRBD1. The length of the CDR3 is 13 residues. Per germline, CDR1 LNHDA and CDR2 SQIVND (reference sequence). After removal of 7 bases from V and 6 bases from J, the junction contained 6 bases not matched to a gene. The CDR3 nucleotides are TGTGCCAGTACGAGGGACAGGGCGGATGGCTACACCTTC. It translates to CASTRDRADGYTF.

V is TRBV19 and J is TRBJ2-5; 11 bases are a match to TRBD2. Trimming removed 9 bases from V and 4 bases from J; junction bases left unmatched: 7. Germline lookup yields CDR1 LNHDA and CDR2 SQIVND (reference sequence). The CDR3 consists of 14 residues. CDR3 protein: CASSRLAGRETQYF. Here the CDR3 DNA reads TGTGCCAGCTCTAGACTAGCGGGAAGAGAGACCCAGTACTTC. Full variable domain (rest looked up from reference TRBV19 and TRBJ2-5): DGGITQSPKYLFRKEGQNVTLSCEQNLNHDAMYWYRQDPGQGLRLIYYSQIVNDFQKGDIAEGYSVSREKKESFPLTVTSAQKNPTAFYLCASSRLAGRETQYFGPGTRLLVL.

This clone came up a few times. The chain joins TRBV19 to TRBJ1-1, with TRBD1 as a possible D gene (5 bases). This CDR3 has 14 amino acids. CDR1 and CDR2 from the germline V gene are LNHDA and SQIVND (reference sequence). Trimming removed 3 bases from V and 3 bases from J, with 11 bases in between. The CDR3 sequence: CASSMGGRDTEAFF. As DNA, the CDR3 is TGTGCCAGTAGTATGGGGGGAAGGGACACTGAAGCTTTCTTT.

V is TRBV2 and J is TRBJ1-2; D is perhaps TRBD1 (6 bases). CDR3 length equals 12 residues. Germline CDR1 and CDR2: SNHLY and FYNNEI. Trimming removed 4 bases at V and 8 bases at J, with 11 bases between. CDR3: CASSAAGDGYTF. In DNA, the CDR3 is TGTGCCAGCAGTGCGGCAGGGGACGGCTACACCTTC.

In its sample, this clone was seen once. This chain connects TRBV6-5 to TRBJ1-2; 7 bases fit TRBD1. The germline CDR1 and CDR2 sequences are MNHEY and SVGAGI. The CDR3 covers 13 residues. The junction had 9 bases not matched to a gene; V was cut back by 6 bases and J by 8 bases. This CDR3 reads CASSQGQARGYTF. CDR3 bases: TGTGCCAGCAGCCAAGGACAGGCGAGGGGCTACACCTTC.

This rearrangement joins TRBV2 to TRBJ2-7; TRBD2 agrees at 12 bases. CDR1 and CDR2 from the germline V gene are SNHLY and FYNNEI. This CDR3 comprises 14 residues. After removal of 4 bases from V and 6 bases from J, the junction contained 4 bases not matched to a gene. CDR3 in DNA: TGTGCCAGCAGTGTGACTAGCGGGAGAATCGAGCAGTACTTC. This codes for CASSVTSGRIEQYF.

The CDR3 is CASSWDRGDYEQYF. Written as DNA, the CDR3 is TGTGCCAGCAGCTGGGACAGGGGGGACTACGAGCAGTACTTC. V and J are TRBV6-5 and TRBJ2-5; 11 positions agree with TRBD1. Gene TRBJ2-7 matches the end of the DNA better, so the J call may be wrong. The CDR3 extends over 14 amino acids. Germline CDR1 is MNHEY and CDR2 is SVGAGI.

The chain recombines TRBV27 with TRBJ2-2; D call uncertain. In germline, CDR1 is MNHEY, CDR2 SMNVEV (reference sequence). The CDR3 contains 13 residues. V was clipped by 6 bases and J by 5 bases, with 10 bases between them. The CDR3 protein is CASRFQLTGELFF. In DNA form, the CDR3 reads TGTGCCAGCAGATTCCAACTAACCGGGGAGCTGTTTTTT.

A few counts support this clone. The chain uses TRBV7-6 and TRBJ2-5, with D tentatively TRBD2 (7 bases). Between the trimmed V and J ends, which lost 4 bases and 5 bases, there was a span of 23 bases. The CDR3 is 17 amino acids. Germline CDR1 and CDR2: SGHVS and FNYEAQ. CDR3 sequence (DNA): TGTGCCAGCAGCTCTCACCTCCCTGAGGGGGGGCCCGAGACCCAGTACTTC. Translating it yields CASSSHLPEGGPETQYF.

This chain links TRBV27 with TRBJ2-7; 10 nucleotides align to TRBD1. The CDR3 is 15 amino acids. V shed 8 bases and J 10 bases; nucleotides not matched to a gene: 17. Germline CDR1 MNHEY, CDR2 SMNVEV (reference sequence). The DNA of the CDR3 is TGTGCCAGCTTCTCGAAGGACAGGGGGGGTCTACGACAGTACTTC. Translated: CASFSKDRGGLRQYF.

The chain is built from TRBV5-4 and TRBJ2-3; TRBD2 matches at 9 bases. The V and J ends lost 2 bases and 4 bases, in that order; junction bases with no gene match: 5. This CDR3 contains 15 residues. Germline loops: CDR1 SGHNT, CDR2 YYREEE (reference sequence). The CDR3 sequence: CASSFGTSNADTQYF. The CDR3 nucleotides read TGTGCCAGCAGCTTTGGGACTAGCAACGCAGATACGCAGTATTTT.

The chain employs TRBV7-5 and TRBJ1-2; whether TRBD1, the table's D call, matches the DNA was not checked. TRBV7-5 is a known pseudogene. This CDR3 is built from 18 residues. CDR3 sequence reads: CARSSLGGQGTFRYGYTF. In DNA form, the CDR3 reads TGTGCCAGAAGCTCCCTTGGGGGACAGGGCACCTTTAGGTATGGCTACACCTTC.

V gene TRBV7-2 combines with J gene TRBJ1-2; 8 nucleotides line up with TRBD1. The CDR3 covers 16 residues. Germline V gives CDR1 SGHTA, CDR2 FQGNSA. V was pared by 5 bases and J by 4 bases, with 12 bases of the junction left unmatched. The CDR3 DNA sequence: TGTGCCAGCAGCCCTAATCGCCAGGGGGCGACCTATGGCTACACCTTC. Its translation is CASSPNRQGATYGYTF.

The chain is built from TRBV6-5 and TRBJ1-1; D gene unclear. There are 15 residues in the CDR3. V was shortened by 0 bases and J by 0 bases, with 8 bases between the two germline ends. CDR1 and CDR2 from the germline V gene are MNHEY and SVGAGI. CDR3 sequence (DNA): TGTGCCAGCAGTTACTCATCCCAGGTGAACACTGAAGCTTTCTTT. Its translation: CASSYSSQVNTEAFF.

This clone was seen only a few times. The rearrangement links TRBV7-8 to TRBJ2-7; 11 nucleotides align to TRBD1. The length of the CDR3 is 15 residues. V gave up 4 bases and J gave up 6 bases; unmatched junction bases: 8. Germline CDR1 is SGHVS and CDR2 is FQNEAQ. The CDR3, as DNA: TGTGCCAGCAGCTCTCAAGGGACAGGGGGGAGCGAGCAGTACTTC. Amino acids: CASSSQGTGGSEQYF.

Notes on this clone: This same CDR3 is encoded by further DNA sequences in the sample. The rearrangement uses TRBV9 and TRBJ2-7, with 7 bases lining up with TRBD2. V shed 0 bases, J shed 3 bases, and the junction held 3 bases outside the gene matches. The CDR3 runs to 14 residues. Looked up from germline, CDR1 is SGDLS and CDR2 is YYNGEE. The CDR3 DNA is TGTGCCAGCAGCGTAGGTAGGACTAGCTACGAGCAGTACTTC. Its translation: CASSVGRTSYEQYF.

The J gene is TRBJ2-2, the V gene TRBV9, with D unresolved. The CDR3 consists of 14 residues. Germline V gene data show CDR1 as SGDLS and CDR2 as YYNGEE. Trimming removed 0 bases from V and 3 bases from J, with 6 bases in between. The CDR3 bases are TGTGCCAGCAGCGTAGGCGGTGACACCGGGGAGCTGTTTTTT. Residues: CASSVGGDTGELFF.

The chain links TRBV5-4 to TRBJ2-3; 7 nucleotides match TRBD1. The germline gives CDR1 SGHNT, CDR2 YYREEE (reference sequence). The CDR3 length is 16 residues. The V and J ends lost 4 bases and 2 bases, in that order; junction bases with no gene match: 10. The CDR3 region has the DNA TGTGCCAGCAGCCAAAAACGACAGGGCCTCACAGATACGCAGTATTTT. Amino acid sequence: CASSQKRQGLTDTQYF.

There are a few counts of this clone. The V call is TRBV29-1, the J call TRBJ1-1; the match to TRBD1 covers 9 bases. The germline V gene has CDR1 SQVTM and CDR2 ANQGSEA. Trimming at V came to 5 bases and at J to 1 base, leaving 5 bases not matched to a gene. CDR3 length: 14 residues. In DNA form, the CDR3 reads TGCAGCGTTTTCACAGGGGGCGAGAACACTGAAGCTTTCTTT. This gives the protein CSVFTGGENTEAFF. The full variable domain, with the rest looked up from reference TRBV29-1 and TRBJ1-1, is SAVISQKPSRDICQRGTSLTIQCQVDSQVTMMFWYRQQPGQSLTLIATANQGSEATYESGFVIDKFPISRPNLTFSTLTVSNMSPEDSSIYLCSVFTGGENTEAFFGQGTRLTVV.

The chain recombines TRBV5-1 with TRBJ2-2, with 7 positions matching TRBD2. The CDR3 consists of 15 residues. Germline CDR1 is SGHRS and CDR2 is YFSETQ. Unmatched junction bases numbered 7, after V lost 7 bases and J lost 1 base. This CDR3 reads CASREAGVNTGELFF. As DNA, the CDR3 is TGCGCCAGCCGGGAGGCAGGAGTGAACACCGGGGAGCTGTTTTTT.

The genes are TRBV28 and TRBJ2-5; 9 bases align to TRBD1. The J call is doubtful: the DNA matches TRBJ2-7 better. The germline V gene encodes CDR1 MDHEN and CDR2 SYDVKM. The CDR3 spans 15 residues. CDR3 DNA sequence: TGTGCCAGCAGTTTAACAGACAGGGGGACCTACGAGCAGTACTTC. This gives the protein CASSLTDRGTYEQYF.